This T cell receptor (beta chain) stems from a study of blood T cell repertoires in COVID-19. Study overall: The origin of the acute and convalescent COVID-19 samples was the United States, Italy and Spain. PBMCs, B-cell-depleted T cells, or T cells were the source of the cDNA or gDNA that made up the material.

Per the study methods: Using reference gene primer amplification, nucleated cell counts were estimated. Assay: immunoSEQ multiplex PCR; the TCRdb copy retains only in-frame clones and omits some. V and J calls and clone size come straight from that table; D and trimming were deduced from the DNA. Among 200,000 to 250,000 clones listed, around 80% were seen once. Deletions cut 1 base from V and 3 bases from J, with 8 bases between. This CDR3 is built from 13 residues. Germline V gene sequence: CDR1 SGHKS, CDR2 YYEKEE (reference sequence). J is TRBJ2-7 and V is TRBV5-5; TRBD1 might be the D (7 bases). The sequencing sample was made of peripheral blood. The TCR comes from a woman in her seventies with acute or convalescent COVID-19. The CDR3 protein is CASSLQGGYEQYF. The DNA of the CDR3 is TGTGCCAGCAGCTTGCAGGGGGGCTACGAGCAGTACTTC.